A single sample gave rise to the 32 T cell receptor beta chains below, sequenced in a study of blood T cell repertoires in COVID-19. TCRdb keeps only in-frame clones here, not all; method: immunoSEQ multiplex PCR. The sample holds about 210,000 clones, more than 65% seen once. Sequenced input: peripheral blood. These receptors came from a man between 35 and 55 years old who had recovered from COVID-19.

V is TRBV7-2 and J is TRBJ2-5, with TRBD2 identical over 8 bases. The CDR3 is 16 amino acids. Germline CDR1 is SGHTA and CDR2 is FQGNSA. V gave up 5 bases and J gave up 2 bases; unmatched junction bases: 10. CDR3 sequence reads: CASSQIPGLGQETQYF. The CDR3 DNA is TGTGCCAGCAGCCAAATACCGGGACTAGGACAAGAGACCCAGTACTTC.

The chain recombines TRBV11-2 with TRBJ1-3; possibly TRBD1 for D (5 bases). CDR1 SGHAT and CDR2 FQNNGV come from the germline V gene. V lost 1 base and J lost 8, with 12 bases in between. This CDR3 has 14 amino acids. CDR3 protein: CASSLVGPGDTIYF. The CDR3 nucleotides read TGTGCCAGCAGCTTAGTTGGGCCGGGGGACACCATATATTTT.

This chain joins TRBV19 and TRBJ2-1; TRBD2 matches at 10 bases. Unmatched junction bases numbered 3, after V lost 4 bases and J lost 9 bases. The germline gives CDR1 LNHDA, CDR2 SQIVND (reference sequence). The CDR3 is 13 residues long. The CDR3 DNA follows: TGTGCCAGTAGTACTAGCGGGAGAGGTGAGCAGTTCTTC. This codes for CASSTSGRGEQFF.

This chain uses TRBV5-1 with TRBJ2-1; 11 nucleotides match TRBD2. Per the germline V gene, CDR1 is SGHRS and CDR2 is YFSETQ. After removal of 4 bases from V and 6 bases from J, the junction contained 9 bases not matched to a gene. The CDR3 covers 16 residues. The CDR3 protein is CASSLVAGGPANEQFF. CDR3 nucleotide sequence: TGCGCCAGCAGCCTTGTAGCGGGAGGGCCTGCCAATGAGCAGTTCTTC.

The V gene is TRBV10-1, the J gene TRBJ1-2; 7 nucleotides align to TRBD1. This CDR3 has 16 residues. Per germline, CDR1 WNHNN and CDR2 SYGVQD (reference sequence). J was trimmed by 0 bases and V by 0 bases; bases with no gene match: 4. The CDR3 loop is CASSESRGQANYGYTF. The CDR3 bases are TGCGCCAGCAGTGAGTCTCGCGGACAGGCTAACTATGGCTACACCTTC.

This chain links TRBV7-8 with TRBJ1-5, with D possibly TRBD1 on 5 matching bases. The V gene lost 4 bases and the J gene lost 6 bases, with 16 bases spanning the gap. Germline V gene lookup returns CDR1 SGHVS and CDR2 FQNEAQ. CDR3 length: 15 residues. DNA for the CDR3: TGTGCCAGCAGCTCCACGGGGGTGGTTGGTCAGCCCCAGCATTTT. Translating it yields CASSSTGVVGQPQHF.

In regard to this clone: At the DNA level, this CDR3 is encoded by other sequences in the same sample as well. The chain couples TRBV6-5 to TRBJ1-1, with 8 bases fitting TRBD1. The CDR3 length is 13 residues. J gave up 4 bases and V 5 bases, and 3 bases lay outside the gene matches. The germline gives CDR1 MNHEY, CDR2 SVGAGI. The CDR3 DNA reads as TGTGCCAGCAGTACAACAGGGGGCACTGAAGCTTTCTTT. This encodes CASSTTGGTEAFF.

The V and J genes are TRBV29-1 and TRBJ2-7, with 11 bases that match TRBD2. The V gene's germline CDR1 is SQVTM and CDR2 ANQGSEA. The CDR3 covers 13 residues. The V segment lost 6 bases and the J segment 3 bases; nucleotides outside the gene matches: 4. The CDR3 region is CSVTSGSNYEQYF. CDR3 DNA sequence: TGCAGCGTCACTAGCGGGAGTAACTACGAGCAGTACTTC.

The chain has TRBV18 and TRBJ2-7; no clear D. The V gene's germline CDR1 is KGHSH and CDR2 LQKENI. The ends were cut back, 2 bases at V and 0 bases at J, with 8 bases in the middle. This CDR3 comprises 14 residues. This chain's CDR3 is CASSPGASSYEQYF. The DNA of the CDR3 is TGTGCCAGCTCACCAGGTGCGAGCTCCTACGAGCAGTACTTC.

The chain combines TRBV18 with TRBJ2-3; maybe TRBD2 (5 bases). In germline, CDR1 is KGHSH, CDR2 LQKENI. The CDR3 length is 15 residues. The V and J ends lost 2 bases and 4 bases respectively, with 13 bases between them. This CDR3 is CASSPIRGGADTQYF. CDR3 DNA sequence: TGTGCCAGCTCACCAATTCGAGGAGGCGCAGATACGCAGTATTTT.

The V call is TRBV5-1, the J call TRBJ1-2; tentative D call: TRBD1 (5 bases). Deletions cut 0 bases from V and 6 bases from J, with 12 bases between. This CDR3 spans 14 amino acids. Germline CDR1 is SGHRS and CDR2 is YFSETQ. The CDR3 DNA reads as TGCGCCAGCAGCTTGGCCGATGGGGCGCATGGCTACACCTTC. This translates into CASSLADGAHGYTF.

The genes are TRBV30 and TRBJ2-2; 7 bases align to TRBD1. Per the germline V gene, CDR1 is GTSNPN and CDR2 is SVGIG (reference sequence). V lost 2 bases to trimming and J lost 7 bases; unmatched junction nucleotides: 10. The CDR3 has 15 residues. The CDR3 nucleotides are TGTGCCTGGAGTCGCAACAGGGGCGGCGGCGGGGAGCTGTTTTTT. It yields the protein CAWSRNRGGGGELFF.

This chain uses TRBV24-1 with TRBJ2-1; 16 bases line up with TRBD2. The CDR3 totals 17 residues. Germline CDR1 reads KGHDR; CDR2 reads SFDVKD. Trimming at V came to 3 bases and at J to 6 bases, leaving 4 bases not matched to a gene. CDR3 loop: CATSDQGTSGGANEQFF. CDR3 coding DNA: TGTGCCACCAGTGATCAAGGGACTAGCGGGGGGGCCAATGAGCAGTTCTTC.

The chain employs TRBV9 and TRBJ1-2, with 10 positions matching TRBD1. V lost 4 bases to trimming and J lost 1 base; unmatched junction nucleotides: 7. Germline CDR1 and CDR2: SGDLS and YYNGEE. CDR3 size: 16 residues. CDR3 loop: CASSFRTGGNNYGYTF. Here the CDR3 DNA reads TGTGCCAGCAGCTTCCGGACAGGGGGGAATAACTATGGCTACACCTTC.

The chain combines TRBV4-3 with TRBJ1-4, with 7 bases matching TRBD1. Germline trimming cut 1 base from V and 8 bases from J; bases unmatched to any gene: 7. The CDR3 length is 15 residues. Germline CDR1 and CDR2: LGHNA and YSLEER. Here the CDR3 reads CASSQGYRGREKLFF. As DNA, the CDR3 is TGCGCCAGCAGCCAAGGGTACAGGGGTCGGGAAAAACTGTTTTTT.

The chain is built from TRBV9 and TRBJ2-7, with 7 bases fitting TRBD2. CDR1 is SGDLS and CDR2 is YYNGEE in the germline V gene. V lost 4 bases and J lost 7; bases outside the gene matches: 8. CDR3 length equals 13 residues. The CDR3 DNA is TGTGCCAGCAGCACAAGCGGGATGGGAGAGCAGTACTTC. As protein: CASSTSGMGEQYF.

This clone has only a few counts. The rearrangement links TRBV4-1 to TRBJ2-2; 11 nucleotides agree with TRBD2. This CDR3 has 17 amino acids. Per germline, CDR1 MGHRA and CDR2 YSYEKL. Trimming removed 2 bases from V and 7 bases from J; junction bases left unmatched: 9. The CDR3 coding sequence is TGCGCCAGCAGCCAACTGTCACTTGGACTAGCGGGCGGGGAGCTGTTTTTT. Protein: CASSQLSLGLAGGELFF.

This clone was observed once. The chain is built from TRBV4-1 and TRBJ1-1; D is ambiguous. V lost 1 base and J 9 bases, leaving 12 bases between the germline ends. Germline assignment: CDR1 MGHRA and CDR2 YSYEKL. The CDR3 extends over 13 amino acids. This CDR3 is CASSQAGGFQAFF. As DNA, the CDR3 is TGCGCCAGCAGCCAAGCCGGAGGGTTTCAAGCTTTCTTT.

The chain employs TRBV5-4 and TRBJ1-3, with 7 bases fitting TRBD1. From germline, CDR1 is SGHNT and CDR2 YYREEE (reference sequence). The CDR3 is made up of 15 amino acids. The trim removed 1 base at V and 4 bases at J, leaving 5 bases unmatched. The CDR3 DNA reads TGTGCCAGCAGCTTGAGGCAGGGGGACGGAAACACCATATATTTT. Amino acids: CASSLRQGDGNTIYF.

The chain has TRBV7-9 and TRBJ1-1; D gene uncertain. The V and J ends lost 2 bases and 7 bases respectively, with 5 bases between them. The CDR3 sequence is 11 residues long. The germline V gene has CDR1 SEHNR and CDR2 FQNEAQ (reference sequence). CDR3 amino acids: CASSLNFEAFF. As DNA, the CDR3 is TGTGCCAGCAGCTTAAACTTTGAAGCTTTCTTT.

The chain employs TRBV7-9 and TRBJ1-1, with TRBD1 matching over 11 bases. This CDR3 region has 15 residues. V shed 5 bases, J shed 10 bases, and the junction held 12 bases outside the gene matches. Germline assignment: CDR1 SEHNR and CDR2 FQNEAQ (reference sequence). The CDR3 reads CASSNFRTGGWVAFF. The CDR3 DNA reads as TGTGCCAGCAGCAACTTCAGGACAGGGGGCTGGGTAGCTTTCTTT.

The CDR3 loop is CASSPGYGYTF. The CDR3 bases are TGTGCCAGCAGCCCCGGGTATGGCTACACCTTC. The chain links TRBV25-1 to TRBJ1-2; D remains ambiguous. Trimming took off 6 bases at V and 5 bases at J, with 7 bases between the two ends. CDR1 MGHDK and CDR2 SYGVNS come from the germline V gene. The CDR3 runs 11 residues.

V and J are TRBV7-8 and TRBJ2-2, with D perhaps matching TRBD1 (6 bases). V dropped 3 bases and J dropped 4 bases, with 12 bases sitting between them. This CDR3 region has 15 residues. Germline loops: CDR1 SGHVS, CDR2 FQNEAQ. For the CDR3, the DNA is TGTGCCAGCAGCTTCTCAGGGGCCGCCACCGGGGAGCTGTTTTTT. Residues: CASSFSGAATGELFF. Full variable domain (remainder filled in from reference TRBV7-8 and TRBJ2-2): GAGVSQSPRYKVAKRGQDVALRCDPISGHVSLFWYQQALGQGPEFLTYFQNEAQLDKSGLPSDRFFAERPEGSVSTLKIQRTQQEDSAVYLCASSFSGAATGELFFGEGSRLTVL.

The rearrangement uses TRBV10-1 and TRBJ1-2; the D gene is possibly TRBD1 (6 bases). V was cut by 3 bases and J by 5 bases, with 10 bases left in between. Germline values: CDR1 WNHNN, CDR2 SYGVQD (reference sequence). The length of the CDR3 is 13 residues. The CDR3 is CASSEDRNYGYTF. The CDR3, as DNA: TGCGCCAGCAGTGAAGACAGGAATTATGGCTACACCTTC.

This rearrangement joins TRBV11-3 to TRBJ2-2, with D maybe TRBD2 (7 bases). The CDR3 spans 17 residues. Trimming removed 6 bases from V and 0 bases from J, with 17 bases in between. The V gene's germline CDR1 is SGHNT and CDR2 YENEEA. The CDR3 nucleotides read TGTGCCAGCAGTCAAAGGGAGGGACAAACGAACACCGGGGAGCTGTTTTTT. Amino acids: CASSQREGQTNTGELFF.

The chain carries TRBV5-4 and TRBJ2-5, with D perhaps TRBD1 (6 bases). Looked up from germline, CDR1 is SGHNT and CDR2 is YYREEE (reference sequence). The CDR3 has 13 residues. V lost 0 bases and J lost 6, with 9 bases in between. The CDR3 coding sequence is TGTGCCAGCAGCTTGGGGGGGCTCAAGACCCAGTACTTC. Amino acids: CASSLGGLKTQYF.

V usage is TRBV9 and J usage is TRBJ1-3, with TRBD1 matching 10 bases. V was pared by 9 bases and J by 5 bases, with 8 bases of the junction left unmatched. The CDR3 extends over 14 amino acids. CDR1 is SGDLS and CDR2 is YYNGEE in the germline V gene. The CDR3 DNA is TGTGCCACCTCGGGGGGACAGGGGAGAAACACCATATATTTT. Translating it yields CATSGGQGRNTIYF.

The V call is TRBV27, the J call TRBJ2-1; 8 bases map to TRBD1. Germline loops: CDR1 MNHEY, CDR2 SMNVEV (reference sequence). CDR3 size: 14 residues. J was trimmed by 8 bases and V by 5 bases; bases with no gene match: 8. The CDR3 loop is CASSDTDRVYEQFF. The CDR3 DNA is TGTGCCAGCAGTGATACGGACAGGGTGTATGAGCAGTTCTTC.

The chain has TRBV12-5 and TRBJ2-5; 11 bases fit TRBD1. CDR1 is LGHNT, CDR2 FRNRAP, per germline. The CDR3 extends over 13 amino acids. J was trimmed by 4 bases and V by 9 bases; bases with no gene match: 4. CDR3 bases: TGTGCTAGCGGGACAGGGGGGGGAGAGACCCAGTACTTC. Translated: CASGTGGGETQYF.

The chain links TRBV29-1 to TRBJ2-7; 8 bases are a match to TRBD2. Germline V CDR1 and CDR2: SQVTM, ANQGSEA. The CDR3 totals 17 residues. Trimming removed 7 bases from V and 2 bases from J; junction bases left unmatched: 19. DNA for the CDR3: TGCAGCGCAGCGACAGGCCCGGGCGGGAGGCCTACCTACGAGCAGTACTTC. Translating it yields CSAATGPGGRPTYEQYF.

The chain recombines TRBV5-8 with TRBJ1-2, with D possibly being TRBD1 (5 bases). CDR3 length: 14 amino acids. The V end was cut by 4 bases, the J end by 3 bases, with 13 bases between. Germline assignment: CDR1 SGHTS and CDR2 YDEGEE. The CDR3 loop is CASSALGGDYGYTF. The CDR3 bases are TGTGCCAGCAGCGCCCTCGGGGGGGACTATGGCTACACCTTC.

V and J are TRBV18 and TRBJ2-5, with a tentative D call TRBD1 (8 bases). Trimming removed 5 bases at V and 5 bases at J, with 15 bases between. The CDR3 sequence is 14 residues long. CDR1 is KGHSH and CDR2 is LQKENI in the germline V gene. The CDR3 loop reads CASSIGQGGETQYF. In DNA, the CDR3 is TGTGCCAGCTCAATCGGACAGGGAGGGGAGACCCAGTACTTC.